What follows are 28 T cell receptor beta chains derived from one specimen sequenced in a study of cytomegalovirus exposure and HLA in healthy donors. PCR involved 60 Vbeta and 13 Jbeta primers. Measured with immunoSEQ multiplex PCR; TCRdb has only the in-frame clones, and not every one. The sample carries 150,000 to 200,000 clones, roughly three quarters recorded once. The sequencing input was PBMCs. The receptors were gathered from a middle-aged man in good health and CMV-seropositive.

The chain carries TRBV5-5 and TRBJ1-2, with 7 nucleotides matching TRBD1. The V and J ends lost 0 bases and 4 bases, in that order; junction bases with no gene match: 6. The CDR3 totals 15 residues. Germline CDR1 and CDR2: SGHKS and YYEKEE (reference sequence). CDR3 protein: CASSLDRGSGYGYTF. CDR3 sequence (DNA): TGTGCCAGCAGCTTGGACAGGGGCTCTGGCTATGGCTACACCTTC.

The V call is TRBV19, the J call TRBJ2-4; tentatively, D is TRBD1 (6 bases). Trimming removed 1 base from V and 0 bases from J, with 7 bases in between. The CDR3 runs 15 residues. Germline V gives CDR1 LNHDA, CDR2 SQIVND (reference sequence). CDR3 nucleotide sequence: TGTGCCAGTAGTATAGGGACAGCAGCCAAAAACATTCAGTACTTC. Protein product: CASSIGTAAKNIQYF.

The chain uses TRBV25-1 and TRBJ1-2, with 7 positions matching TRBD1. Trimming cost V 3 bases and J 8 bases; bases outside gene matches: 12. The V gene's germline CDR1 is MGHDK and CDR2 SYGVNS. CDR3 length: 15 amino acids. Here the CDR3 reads CASSDLARDREGYTF. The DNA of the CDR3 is TGTGCCAGCAGTGACCTTGCGAGAGACAGGGAGGGCTACACCTTC.

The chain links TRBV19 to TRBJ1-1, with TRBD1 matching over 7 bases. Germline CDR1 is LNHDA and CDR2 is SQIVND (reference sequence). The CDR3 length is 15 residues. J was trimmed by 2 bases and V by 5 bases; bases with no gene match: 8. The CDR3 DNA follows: TGTGCCAGTAGTTTTATCGGACAGGTTAACACTGAAGCTTTCTTT. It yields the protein CASSFIGQVNTEAFF.

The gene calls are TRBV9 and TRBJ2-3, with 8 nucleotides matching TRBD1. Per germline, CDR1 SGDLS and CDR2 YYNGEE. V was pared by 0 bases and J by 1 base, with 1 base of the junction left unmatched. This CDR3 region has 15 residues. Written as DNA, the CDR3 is TGTGCCAGCAGCGTAGAGGGACAGGGCACAGATACGCAGTATTTT. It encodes CASSVEGQGTDTQYF.

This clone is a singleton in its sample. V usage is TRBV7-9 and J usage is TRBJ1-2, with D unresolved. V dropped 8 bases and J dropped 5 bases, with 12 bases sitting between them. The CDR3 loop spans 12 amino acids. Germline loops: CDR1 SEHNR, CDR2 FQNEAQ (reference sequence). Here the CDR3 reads CASRGGPYGYTF. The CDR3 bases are TGTGCCAGCCGAGGAGGACCTTATGGCTACACCTTC.

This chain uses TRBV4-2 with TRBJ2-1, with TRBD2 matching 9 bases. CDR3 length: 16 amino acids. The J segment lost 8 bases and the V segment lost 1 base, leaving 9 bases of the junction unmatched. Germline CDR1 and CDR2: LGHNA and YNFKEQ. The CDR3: CASSQAWAGGHDEQFF. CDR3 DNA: TGTGCCAGCAGCCAAGCGTGGGCGGGGGGGCACGATGAGCAGTTCTTC.

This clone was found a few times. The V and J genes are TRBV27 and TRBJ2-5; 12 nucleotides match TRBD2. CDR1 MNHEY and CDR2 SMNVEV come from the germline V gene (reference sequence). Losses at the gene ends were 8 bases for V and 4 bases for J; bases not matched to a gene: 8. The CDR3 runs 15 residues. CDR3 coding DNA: TGTGCCAGCGGAATGACTAGCGGGGGAAGAGAGACCCAGTACTTC. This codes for CASGMTSGGRETQYF.

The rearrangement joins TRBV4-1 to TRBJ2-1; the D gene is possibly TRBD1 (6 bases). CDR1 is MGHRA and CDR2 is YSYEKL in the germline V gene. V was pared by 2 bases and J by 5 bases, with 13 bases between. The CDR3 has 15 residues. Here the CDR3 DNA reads TGCGCCAGCAGCCAACCCGGGACACACGACAATGAGCAGTTCTTC. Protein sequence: CASSQPGTHDNEQFF.

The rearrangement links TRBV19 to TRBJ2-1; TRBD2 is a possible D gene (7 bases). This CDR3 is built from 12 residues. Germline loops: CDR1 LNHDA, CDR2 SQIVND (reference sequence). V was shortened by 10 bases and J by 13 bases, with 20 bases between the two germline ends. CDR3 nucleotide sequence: TGTGCCACCGCGAGGGGGGGGGCCGAACAGTTCTTC. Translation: CATARGGAEQFF.

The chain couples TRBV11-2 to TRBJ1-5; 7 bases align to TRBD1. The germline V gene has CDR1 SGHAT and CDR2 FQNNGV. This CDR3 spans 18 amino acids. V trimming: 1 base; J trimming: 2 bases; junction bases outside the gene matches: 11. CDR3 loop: CASSLGGGGGAGNQPQHF. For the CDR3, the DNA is TGTGCCAGCAGCTTAGGGGGAGGAGGGGGCGCGGGCAATCAGCCCCAGCATTTT.

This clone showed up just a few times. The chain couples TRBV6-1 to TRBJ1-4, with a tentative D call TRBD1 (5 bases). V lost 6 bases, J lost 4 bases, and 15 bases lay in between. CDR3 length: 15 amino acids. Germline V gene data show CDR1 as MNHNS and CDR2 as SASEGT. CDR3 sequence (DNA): TGTGCCAGCAGCCCCCCGGACACGGTTAATGAAAAACTGTTTTTT. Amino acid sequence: CASSPPDTVNEKLFF.

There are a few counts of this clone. CDR3 nucleotide sequence: TGTGCCAGCAGCTCCCTTGGGACAGGGGAGCATGGCTACACCTTC. It codes for CASSSLGTGEHGYTF. This sequence joins TRBV7-9 and TRBJ1-2, with TRBD1 matching over 10 bases. Germline-derived CDR1 and CDR2 are SEHNR and FQNEAQ (reference sequence). V was clipped by 4 bases and J by 6 bases; unmatched bases: 8. The CDR3 is 15 amino acids.

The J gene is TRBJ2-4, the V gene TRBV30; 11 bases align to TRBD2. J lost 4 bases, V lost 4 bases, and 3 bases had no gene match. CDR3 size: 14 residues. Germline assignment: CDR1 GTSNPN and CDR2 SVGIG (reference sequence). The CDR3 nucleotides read TGTGCCTGGACTAGCGGGGGGCTGAAAAACATTCAGTACTTC. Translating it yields CAWTSGGLKNIQYF.

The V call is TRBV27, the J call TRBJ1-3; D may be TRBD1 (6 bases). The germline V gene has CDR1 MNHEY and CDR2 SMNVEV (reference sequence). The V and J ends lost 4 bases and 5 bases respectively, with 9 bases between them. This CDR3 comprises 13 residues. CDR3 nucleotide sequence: TGTGCCAGCAGTTATGGGGACAGAAACACCATATATTTT. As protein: CASSYGDRNTIYF.

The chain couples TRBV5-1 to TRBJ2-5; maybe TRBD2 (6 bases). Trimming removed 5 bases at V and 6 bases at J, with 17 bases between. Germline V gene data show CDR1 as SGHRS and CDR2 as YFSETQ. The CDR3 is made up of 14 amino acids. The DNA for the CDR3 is TGCGCCAGCAGAATTGGGACTGAGGGTCAGACCCAGTACTTC. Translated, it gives CASRIGTEGQTQYF.

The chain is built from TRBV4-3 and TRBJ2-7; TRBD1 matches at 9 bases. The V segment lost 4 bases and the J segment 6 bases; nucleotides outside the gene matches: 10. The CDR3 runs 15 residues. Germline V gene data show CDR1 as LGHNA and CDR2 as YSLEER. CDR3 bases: TGCGCCAGCAGCCTCGACACGGGACAGGGATCCGAGCAGTACTTC. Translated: CASSLDTGQGSEQYF.

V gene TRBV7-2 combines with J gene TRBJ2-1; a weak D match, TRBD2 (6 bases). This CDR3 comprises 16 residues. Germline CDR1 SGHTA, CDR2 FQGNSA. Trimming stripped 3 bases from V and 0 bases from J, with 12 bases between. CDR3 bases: TGTGCCAGCAGCTTGGCGGGGTCGAGCTCCTACAATGAGCAGTTCTTC. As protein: CASSLAGSSSYNEQFF.

CDR3 sequence reads: CASTGTSGANTGELFF. The CDR3 DNA follows: TGTGCCAGCACCGGGACTAGCGGGGCGAACACCGGGGAGCTGTTTTTT. V is TRBV27 and J is TRBJ2-2, with TRBD2 matching 13 bases. Germline assignment: CDR1 MNHEY and CDR2 SMNVEV (reference sequence). Trimming removed 7 bases from V and 0 bases from J; junction bases left unmatched: 2. The CDR3 is 16 residues long.

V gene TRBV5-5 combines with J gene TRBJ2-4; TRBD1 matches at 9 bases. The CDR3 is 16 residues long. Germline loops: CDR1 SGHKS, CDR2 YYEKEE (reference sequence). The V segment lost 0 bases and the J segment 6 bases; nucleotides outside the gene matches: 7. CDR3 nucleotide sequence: TGTGCCAGCAGCTTGGGGACAGGGGATCGTGGAAACATTCAGTACTTC. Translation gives CASSLGTGDRGNIQYF. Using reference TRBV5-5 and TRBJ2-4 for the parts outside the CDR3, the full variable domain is DAGVTQSPTHLIKTRGQQVTLRCSPISGHKSVSWYQQVLGQGPQFIFQYYEKEERGRGNFPDRFSARQFPNYSSELNVNALLLGDSALYLCASSLGTGDRGNIQYFGAGTRLSVL.

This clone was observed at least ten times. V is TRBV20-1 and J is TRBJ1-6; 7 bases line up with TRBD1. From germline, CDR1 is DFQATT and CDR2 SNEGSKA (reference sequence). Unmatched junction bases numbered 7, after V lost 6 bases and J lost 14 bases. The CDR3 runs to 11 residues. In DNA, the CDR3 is TGCAGTGCGTCCCAGGGGGTCTCCCTCCACTTT. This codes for CSASQGVSLHF.

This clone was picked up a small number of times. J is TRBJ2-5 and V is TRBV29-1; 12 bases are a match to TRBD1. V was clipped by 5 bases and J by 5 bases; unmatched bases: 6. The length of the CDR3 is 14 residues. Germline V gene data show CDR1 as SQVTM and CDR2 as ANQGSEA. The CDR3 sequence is CSVSRGTGGETQYF. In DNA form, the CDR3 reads TGCAGCGTTTCCCGAGGGACAGGGGGCGAGACCCAGTACTTC.

The CDR3 DNA reads as TGTGCCTACGGACAAACCTACAATGAGCAGTTCTTC. It encodes CAYGQTYNEQFF. This chain connects TRBV7-9 to TRBJ2-1; D is perhaps TRBD1 (5 bases). Trimming shortened V by 11 bases and J by 2 bases, and 10 bases separated the two germline ends. CDR3 length equals 12 residues. Per the germline V gene, CDR1 is SEHNR and CDR2 is FQNEAQ (reference sequence).

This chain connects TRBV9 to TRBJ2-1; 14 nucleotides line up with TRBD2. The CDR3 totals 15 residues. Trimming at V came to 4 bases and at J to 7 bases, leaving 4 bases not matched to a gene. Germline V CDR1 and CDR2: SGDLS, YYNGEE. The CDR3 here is CASSRRLAGGNEQFF. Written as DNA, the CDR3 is TGTGCCAGCAGCCGCAGACTAGCGGGGGGGAATGAGCAGTTCTTC.

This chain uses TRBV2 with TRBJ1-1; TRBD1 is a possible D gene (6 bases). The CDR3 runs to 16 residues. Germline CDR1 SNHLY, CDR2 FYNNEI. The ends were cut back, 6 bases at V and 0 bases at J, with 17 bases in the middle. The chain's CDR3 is CASSQPADRMNTEAFF. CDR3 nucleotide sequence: TGTGCCAGCAGCCAGCCTGCCGACAGGATGAACACTGAAGCTTTCTTT.

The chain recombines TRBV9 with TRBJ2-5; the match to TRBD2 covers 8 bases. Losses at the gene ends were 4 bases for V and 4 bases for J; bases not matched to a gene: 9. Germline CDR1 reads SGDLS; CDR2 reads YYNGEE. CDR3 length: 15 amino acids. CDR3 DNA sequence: TGTGCCAGCAGCCCCGGACTAGCAGGCCCAGAGACCCAGTACTTC. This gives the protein CASSPGLAGPETQYF.

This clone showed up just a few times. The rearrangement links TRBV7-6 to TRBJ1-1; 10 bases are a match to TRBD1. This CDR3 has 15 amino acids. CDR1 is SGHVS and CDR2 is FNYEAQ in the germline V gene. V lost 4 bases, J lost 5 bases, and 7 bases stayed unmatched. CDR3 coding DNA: TGTGCCAGCAGCTCCGGGACAGGGGAGGCAACTGAAGCTTTCTTT. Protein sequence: CASSSGTGEATEAFF.

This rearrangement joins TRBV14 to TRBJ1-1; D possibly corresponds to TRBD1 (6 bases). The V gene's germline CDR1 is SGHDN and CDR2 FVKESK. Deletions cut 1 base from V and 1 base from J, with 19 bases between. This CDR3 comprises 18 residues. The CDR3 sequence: CASSQGASTGSKNTEAFF. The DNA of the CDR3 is TGTGCCAGCAGCCAAGGTGCTTCTACAGGGAGCAAGAACACTGAAGCTTTCTTT.